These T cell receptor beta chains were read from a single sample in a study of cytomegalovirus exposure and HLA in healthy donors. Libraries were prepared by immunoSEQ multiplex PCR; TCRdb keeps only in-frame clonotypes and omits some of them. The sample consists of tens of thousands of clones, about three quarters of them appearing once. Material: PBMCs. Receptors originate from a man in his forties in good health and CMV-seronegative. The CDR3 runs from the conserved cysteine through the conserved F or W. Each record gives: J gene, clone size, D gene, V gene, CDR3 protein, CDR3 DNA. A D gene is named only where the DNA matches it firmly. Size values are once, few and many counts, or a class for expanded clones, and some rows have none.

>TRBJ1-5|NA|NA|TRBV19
CASSEGNQPQHF
TGTGCCAGTAGTGAGGGTAATCAGCCCCAGCATTTT
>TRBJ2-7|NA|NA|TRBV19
CASSMGLLYEQYF
TGTGCCAGTAGTATGGGACTTCTATACGAGCAGTACTTC
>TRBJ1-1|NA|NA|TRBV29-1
CSVPAGGNTEAFF
TGCAGCGTTCCTGCGGGGGGGAACACTGAAGCTTTCTTT
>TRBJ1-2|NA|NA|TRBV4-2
CASSQDLALGSIVTSGVDYGYTF
TGTGCCAGCAGCCAAGATTTAGCCTTAGGCTCGATAGTCACATCAGGGGTGGACTATGGCTACACCTTC
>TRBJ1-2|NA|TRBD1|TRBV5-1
CASSADRAFYGYTF
TGCGCCAGCAGCGCGGACAGGGCGTTCTATGGCTACACCTTC
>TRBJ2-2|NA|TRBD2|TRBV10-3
CAISESSGRAVENTGELFF
TGTGCCATCAGTGAGTCGAGCGGGAGGGCTGTCGAGAACACCGGGGAGCTGTTTTTT
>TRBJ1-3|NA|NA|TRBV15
CATSRDRVSGNTIYF
TGTGCCACCAGCCGAGACCGGGTCTCTGGAAACACCATATATTTT
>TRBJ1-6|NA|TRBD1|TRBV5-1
CASSSSGTDNSPLHF
TGCGCCAGCAGCTCGTCCGGGACAGATAATTCACCCCTCCACTTT
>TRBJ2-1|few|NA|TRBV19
CASSRASSDNEQFF
TGTGCCAGTAGTAGGGCTAGCTCGGACAATGAGCAGTTCTTC
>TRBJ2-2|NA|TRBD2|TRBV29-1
CSVTGLAGGNTGELFF
TGCAGCGTTACGGGACTAGCGGGGGGGAACACCGGGGAGCTGTTTTTT
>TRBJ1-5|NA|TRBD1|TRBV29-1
CSVRDSTYQPQHF
TGCAGCGTCCGGGACAGTACTTATCAGCCCCAGCATTTT
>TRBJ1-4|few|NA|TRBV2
CASSADRSHEKLFF
TGTGCCAGCAGTGCCGACAGGTCTCATGAAAAACTGTTTTTT
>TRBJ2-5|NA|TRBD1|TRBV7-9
CSSSLGPTGLETQYF
TGTTCCAGCAGCTTAGGTCCGACAGGGCTAGAGACCCAGTACTTC
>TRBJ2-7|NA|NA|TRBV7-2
CASSLRGSDEQYF
TGTGCCAGCAGCCTCAGGGGATCGGACGAGCAGTACTTC
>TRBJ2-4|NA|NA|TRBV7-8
CASSNGVLAKNIQYF
TGTGCCAGCAGCAACGGGGTGCTAGCCAAAAACATTCAGTACTTC
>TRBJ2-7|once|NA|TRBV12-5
CASGFRAEQYF
TGTGCTAGCGGCTTCAGGGCCGAGCAGTACTTC
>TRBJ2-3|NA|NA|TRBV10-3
CAISRGTDTQYF
TGTGCCATCAGTAGAGGCACAGATACGCAGTATTTT
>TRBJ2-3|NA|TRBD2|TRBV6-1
CASSELAGSTDTQYF
TGTGCCAGCAGTGAACTAGCGGGAAGCACAGATACGCAGTATTTT
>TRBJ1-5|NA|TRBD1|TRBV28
CASRGTGGWQPQHF
TGTGCCAGCAGAGGGACAGGGGGTTGGCAGCCCCAGCATTTT
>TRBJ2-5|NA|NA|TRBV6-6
CASSNSGPQETQYF
TGTGCCAGCAGTAATAGCGGACCCCAAGAGACCCAGTACTTC
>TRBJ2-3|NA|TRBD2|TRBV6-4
CASSDQRAGGHDTQYF
TGTGCCAGCAGTGACCAGAGAGCGGGGGGCCACGATACGCAGTATTTT
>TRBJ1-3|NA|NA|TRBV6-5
CASSYSRGPSGNTIYF
TGTGCCAGCAGTTACTCGCGGGGTCCCTCTGGAAACACCATATATTTT
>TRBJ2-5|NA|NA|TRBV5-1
CASSHQGETQYF
TGCGCCAGCAGCCACCAGGGGGAGACCCAGTACTTC
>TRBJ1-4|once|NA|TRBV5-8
CASSLGRINEKLFF
TGTGCCAGCAGCTTGGGCAGGATTAATGAAAAACTGTTTTTT
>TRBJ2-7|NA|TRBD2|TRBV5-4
CASSFGLAGDEQYF
TGTGCCAGCAGCTTTGGTCTAGCGGGAGACGAGCAGTACTTC
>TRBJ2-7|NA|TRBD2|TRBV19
CASSAGTSGRTYEQYF
TGTGCCAGTAGTGCCGGAACTAGCGGGAGGACCTACGAGCAGTACTTC
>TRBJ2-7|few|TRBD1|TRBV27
CASRGDRPYEQYF
TGTGCCAGCAGGGGGGACAGGCCCTACGAGCAGTACTTC
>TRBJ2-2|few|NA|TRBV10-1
CASSGGTPRGMTGELFF
TGCGCCAGCAGTGGAGGGACCCCAAGGGGGATGACCGGGGAGCTGTTTTTT
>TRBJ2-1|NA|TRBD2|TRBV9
CASSVVPAGGGDEQFF
TGTGCCAGCAGCGTAGTGCCAGCGGGGGGTGGGGATGAGCAGTTCTTC
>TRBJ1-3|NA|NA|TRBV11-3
CASSSGPGGGNTIYF
TGTGCCAGCAGCTCCGGACCAGGAGGGGGAAACACCATATATTTT
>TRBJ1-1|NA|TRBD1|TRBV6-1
CASGSNRGTEAFF
TGTGCCAGCGGCTCCAACAGGGGGACTGAAGCTTTCTTT
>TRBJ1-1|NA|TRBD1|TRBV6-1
CASSRGQGATEAFF
TGTGCCAGCAGTCGGGGACAGGGGGCGACTGAAGCTTTCTTT
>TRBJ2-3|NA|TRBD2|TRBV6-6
CASSPGTSGGETQYF
TGTGCCAGCAGCCCCGGGACTAGCGGGGGGGAGACGCAGTATTTT
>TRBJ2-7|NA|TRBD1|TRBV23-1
CASSQSWQGAYEQYF
TGCGCCAGCAGTCAATCGTGGCAGGGGGCATACGAGCAGTACTTC
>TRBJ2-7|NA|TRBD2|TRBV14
CASSQGRGGRVSYEQYF
TGTGCCAGCAGCCAAGGGAGGGGCGGGAGGGTCTCCTACGAGCAGTACTTC
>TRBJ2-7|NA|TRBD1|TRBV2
CASIGTESYEQYF
TGTGCCAGCATCGGGACAGAGTCCTACGAGCAGTACTTC
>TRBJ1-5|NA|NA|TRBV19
CASSFRGSNQPQHF
TGTGCCAGTAGTTTTAGGGGTAGCAATCAGCCCCAGCATTTT
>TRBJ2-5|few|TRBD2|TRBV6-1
CASRWASGGSETQYF
TGTGCCAGCCGGTGGGCTAGCGGGGGGTCGGAGACCCAGTACTTC
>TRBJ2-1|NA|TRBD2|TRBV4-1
CASSQGPTSGSHEQFF
TGCGCCAGCAGCCAAGGCCCGACTAGCGGGAGCCATGAGCAGTTCTTC
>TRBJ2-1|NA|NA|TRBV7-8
CASSLIARVFANEQFF
TGTGCCAGCAGCTTGATAGCGAGGGTTTTTGCGAATGAGCAGTTCTTC
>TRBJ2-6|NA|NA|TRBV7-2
CASTPDSSGANVLTF
TGTGCCAGCACCCCCGACAGCTCTGGGGCCAACGTCCTGACTTTC
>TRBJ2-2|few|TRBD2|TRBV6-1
CASSVRGVGGELFF
TGTGCCAGCAGTGTGCGGGGGGTAGGTGGGGAGCTGTTTTTT
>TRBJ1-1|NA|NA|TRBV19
CASTDRFTEAFF
TGTGCCAGTACCGACAGGTTCACTGAAGCTTTCTTT
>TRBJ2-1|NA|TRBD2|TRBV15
CATKSGRGNYNEQFF
TGTGCCACCAAGAGCGGGAGAGGGAACTACAATGAGCAGTTCTTC
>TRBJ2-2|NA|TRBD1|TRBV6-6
CASSYRQGANTGELFF
TGTGCCAGCAGTTACCGGCAGGGGGCGAACACCGGGGAGCTGTTTTTT
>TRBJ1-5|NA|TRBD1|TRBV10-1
CASSADREVHQPQHF
TGCGCCAGCAGCGCCGACAGGGAAGTCCATCAGCCCCAGCATTTT
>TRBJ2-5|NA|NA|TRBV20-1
CSARSIETQYF
TGCAGTGCTAGGTCTATAGAGACCCAGTACTTC
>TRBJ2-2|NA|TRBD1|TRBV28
CASSPWTGGGTGELFF
TGTGCCAGCAGTCCTTGGACAGGGGGCGGCACCGGGGAGCTGTTTTTT
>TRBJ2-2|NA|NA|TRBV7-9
CASSFVRQNTGELFF
TGTGCCAGCAGCTTCGTCAGGCAGAACACCGGGGAGCTGTTTTTT
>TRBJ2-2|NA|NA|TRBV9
CASSVPPLAHTGELFF
TGTGCCAGCAGCGTACCCCCCCTAGCTCACACCGGGGAGCTGTTTTTT
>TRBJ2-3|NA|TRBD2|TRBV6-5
CASSLSGGARDTQYF
TGTGCCAGCAGCCTTAGCGGGGGGGCCCGAGATACGCAGTATTTT
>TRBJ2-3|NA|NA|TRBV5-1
CASSLLADTQYF
TGCGCCAGCAGCTTGCTTGCGGATACGCAGTATTTT
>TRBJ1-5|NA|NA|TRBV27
CASREMRGNQPQHF
TGTGCCAGCAGAGAAATGCGAGGCAATCAGCCCCAGCATTTT
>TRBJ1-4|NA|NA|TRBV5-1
CASSLGGPSTTNEKLFF
TGCGCCAGCAGCTTGGGGGGCCCGAGTACAACTAATGAAAAACTGTTTTTT